Listed here is a single T cell receptor (beta chain). What it recognizes is unknown. Stated time point: recipient sample about 28 days before transplant, after cytoreduction. The assay was immunoSEQ multiplex PCR, and TCRdb's table has in-frame clones only and misses some. There are tens of thousands of clones in the sample; about 96% occur only once, and about 1.8% lies in the top ten. The data derive from a study of T cell clonotyping in hematopoietic cell transplantation. The overall study: Recipients' pretransplant samples followed cytoreduction. Regarding the study as a whole: Without cell sorting, CD4 versus CD8 contributions remain unresolved. Recipient TCR diversity dropped after transplant; expanded clonotypes rose from day 30 to 180. At the given depth, recipient repertoires were over 95% de novo clonotypes.

The CDR3 runs to 13 residues. Trimming shortened V by 0 bases and J by 4 bases, and 7 bases separated the two germline ends. The germline CDR1 and CDR2 sequences are SNHLY and FYNNEI. This TCR was recovered from a woman aged 45-65 years with acute myeloid leukemia. Some clones in this sample may be carry-over from other donors' samples. Sample: peripheral blood mononuclear cells, taken before stem cell transplant. This rearrangement joins TRBV2 to TRBJ2-7, with D uncertain. This chain's CDR3 is CASSEAELYEQYF. Written as DNA, the CDR3 is TGTGCCAGCAGTGAAGCGGAACTATACGAGCAGTACTTC.